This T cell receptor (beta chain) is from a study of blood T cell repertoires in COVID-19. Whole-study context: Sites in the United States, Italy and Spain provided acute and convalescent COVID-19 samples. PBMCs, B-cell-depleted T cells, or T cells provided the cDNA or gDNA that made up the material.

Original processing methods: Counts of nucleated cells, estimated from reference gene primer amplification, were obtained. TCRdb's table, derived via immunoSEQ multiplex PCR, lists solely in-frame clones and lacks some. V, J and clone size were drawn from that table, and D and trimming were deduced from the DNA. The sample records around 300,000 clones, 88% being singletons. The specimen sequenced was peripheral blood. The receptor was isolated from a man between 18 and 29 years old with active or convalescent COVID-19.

The CDR3 DNA reads TGTGCCAGCACCCTCCTCCTCCCACAGGGCGGCTATGGCTACACCTTC. Translating gives CASTLLLPQGGYGYTF. This chain links TRBV11-2 with TRBJ1-2, with a weak D call TRBD1 (6 bases). From germline, CDR1 is SGHAT and CDR2 FQNNGV. The CDR3 consists of 16 residues. V shed 7 bases and J shed 4 bases, with 22 bases lying between them.